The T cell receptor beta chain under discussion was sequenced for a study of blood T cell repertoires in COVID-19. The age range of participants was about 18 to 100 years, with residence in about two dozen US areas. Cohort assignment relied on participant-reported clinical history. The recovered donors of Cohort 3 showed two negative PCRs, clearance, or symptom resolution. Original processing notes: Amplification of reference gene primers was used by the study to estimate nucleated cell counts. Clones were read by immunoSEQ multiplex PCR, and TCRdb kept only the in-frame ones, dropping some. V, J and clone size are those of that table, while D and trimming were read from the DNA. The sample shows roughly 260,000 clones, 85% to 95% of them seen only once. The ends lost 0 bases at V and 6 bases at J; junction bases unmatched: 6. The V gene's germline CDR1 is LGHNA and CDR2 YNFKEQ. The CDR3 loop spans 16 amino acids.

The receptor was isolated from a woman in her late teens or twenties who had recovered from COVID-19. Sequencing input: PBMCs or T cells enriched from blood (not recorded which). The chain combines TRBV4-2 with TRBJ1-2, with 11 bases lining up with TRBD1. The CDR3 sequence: CASSQDLGQGGHGYTF. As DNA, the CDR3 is TGTGCCAGCAGCCAAGATCTGGGACAGGGGGGTCATGGCTACACCTTC.